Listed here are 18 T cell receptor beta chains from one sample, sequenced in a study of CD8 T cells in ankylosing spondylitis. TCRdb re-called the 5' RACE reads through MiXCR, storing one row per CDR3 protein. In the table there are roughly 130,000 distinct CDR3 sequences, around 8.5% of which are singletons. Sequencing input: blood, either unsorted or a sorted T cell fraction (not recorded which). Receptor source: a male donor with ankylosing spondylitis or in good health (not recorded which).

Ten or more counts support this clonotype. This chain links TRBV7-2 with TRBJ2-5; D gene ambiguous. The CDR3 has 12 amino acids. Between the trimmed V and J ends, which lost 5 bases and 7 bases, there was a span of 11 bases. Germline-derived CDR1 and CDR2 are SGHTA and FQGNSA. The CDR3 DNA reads TGTGCCAGCAGCCATTCCATAGGGACCCAGTACTTC. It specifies CASSHSIGTQYF.

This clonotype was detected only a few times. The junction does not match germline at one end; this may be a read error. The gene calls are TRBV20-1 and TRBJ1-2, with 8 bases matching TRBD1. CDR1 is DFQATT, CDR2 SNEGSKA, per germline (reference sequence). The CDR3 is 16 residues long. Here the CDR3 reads CCARPKYPTGGDGYTF. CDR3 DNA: TGCTGTGCTAGACCGAAGTATCCTACAGGGGGGGATGGCTACACCTTC.

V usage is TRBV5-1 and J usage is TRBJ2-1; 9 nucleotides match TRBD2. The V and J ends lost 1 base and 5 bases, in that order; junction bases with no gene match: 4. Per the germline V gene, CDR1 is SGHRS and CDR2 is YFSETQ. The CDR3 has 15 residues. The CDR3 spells CASSLMLAGNNEQFF. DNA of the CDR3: TGCGCCAGCAGCTTGATGCTAGCGGGGAACAATGAGCAGTTCTTC.

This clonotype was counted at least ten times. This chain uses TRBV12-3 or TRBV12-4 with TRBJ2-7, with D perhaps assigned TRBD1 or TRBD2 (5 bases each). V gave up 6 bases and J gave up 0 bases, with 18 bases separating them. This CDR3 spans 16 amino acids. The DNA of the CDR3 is TGTGCCAGCAGCACGAGGTTGGGACGGGACTCCTACGAGCAGTACTTC. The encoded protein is CASSTRLGRDSYEQYF.

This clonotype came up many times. CDR3 DNA: TGCAGTGCCCCACGGCAGGGGGCCAACAATGAGCAGTTCTTC. This translates into CSAPRQGANNEQFF. This sequence joins TRBV20-1 and TRBJ2-1; TRBD1 aligns across 8 bases. The trim removed 6 bases at V and 5 bases at J, leaving 9 bases unmatched. Germline V gene sequence: CDR1 DFQATT, CDR2 SNEGSKA (reference sequence). This CDR3 contains 14 residues.

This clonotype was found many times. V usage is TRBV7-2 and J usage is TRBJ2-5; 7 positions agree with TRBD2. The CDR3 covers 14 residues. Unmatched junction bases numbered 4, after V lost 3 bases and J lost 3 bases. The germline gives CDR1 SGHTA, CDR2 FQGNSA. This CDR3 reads CASSFPLAEETQYF. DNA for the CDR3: TGTGCCAGCAGCTTCCCTCTAGCGGAAGAGACCCAGTACTTC.

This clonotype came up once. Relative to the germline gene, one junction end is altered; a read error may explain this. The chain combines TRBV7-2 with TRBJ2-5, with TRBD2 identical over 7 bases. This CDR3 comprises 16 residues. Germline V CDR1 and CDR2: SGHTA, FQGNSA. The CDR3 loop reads CASSATGTTYQETQHF. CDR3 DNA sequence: TGTGCCAGCAGCGCGACCGGGACTACCTATCAAGAGACCCAGCACTTC.

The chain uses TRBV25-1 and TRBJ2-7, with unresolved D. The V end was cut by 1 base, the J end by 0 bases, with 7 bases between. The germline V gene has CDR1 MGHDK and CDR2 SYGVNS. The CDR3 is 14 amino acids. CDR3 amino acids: CASSEFFLSYEQYF. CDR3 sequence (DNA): TGTGCCAGCAGTGAATTTTTCCTCTCCTACGAGCAGTACTTC.

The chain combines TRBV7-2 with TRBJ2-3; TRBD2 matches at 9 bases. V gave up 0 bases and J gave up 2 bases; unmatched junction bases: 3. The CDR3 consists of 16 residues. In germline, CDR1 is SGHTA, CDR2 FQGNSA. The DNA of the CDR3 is TGTGCCAGCAGCTTAGCCCCGGGACTAGCCACAGATACGCAGTATTTT. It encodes CASSLAPGLATDTQYF.

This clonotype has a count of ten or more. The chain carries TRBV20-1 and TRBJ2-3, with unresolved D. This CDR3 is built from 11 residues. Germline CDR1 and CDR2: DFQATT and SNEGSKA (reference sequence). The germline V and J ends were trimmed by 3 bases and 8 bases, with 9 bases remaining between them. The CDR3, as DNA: TGCAGTGCTAGTCGTGAATTTACGCAGTATTTT. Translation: CSASREFTQYF.

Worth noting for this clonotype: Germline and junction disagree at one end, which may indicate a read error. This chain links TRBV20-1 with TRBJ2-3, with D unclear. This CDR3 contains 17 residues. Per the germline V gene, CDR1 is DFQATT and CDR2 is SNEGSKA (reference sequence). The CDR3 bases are TGCTGTGCTAGAGATCGGCGCCTCCCAACCTCAACAGATACGCAGTATTTT. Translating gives CCARDRRLPTSTDTQYF.

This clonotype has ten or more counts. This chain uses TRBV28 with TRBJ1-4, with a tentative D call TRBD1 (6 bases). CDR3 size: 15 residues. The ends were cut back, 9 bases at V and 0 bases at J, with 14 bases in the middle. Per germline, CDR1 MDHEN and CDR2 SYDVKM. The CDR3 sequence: CASSTGGATNEKLFF. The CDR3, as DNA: TGTGCCAGTTCAACCGGGGGCGCAACTAATGAAAAACTGTTTTTT.

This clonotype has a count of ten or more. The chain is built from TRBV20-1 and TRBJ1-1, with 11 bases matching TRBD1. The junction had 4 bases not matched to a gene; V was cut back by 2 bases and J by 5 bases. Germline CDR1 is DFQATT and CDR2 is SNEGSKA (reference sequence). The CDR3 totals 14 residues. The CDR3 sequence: CSARWTGGDTEAFF. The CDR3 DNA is TGCAGTGCTAGATGGACAGGGGGCGATACTGAAGCTTTCTTT.

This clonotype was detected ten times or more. The CDR3 loop reads CASSFTGNGYTF. The DNA for the CDR3 is TGTGCCAGCAGCTTTACGGGGAATGGCTACACCTTC. V usage is TRBV5-5 and J usage is TRBJ1-2; unclear D gene. Trimming took 2 bases from V and 6 from J, leaving 8 bases between them. Germline CDR1 reads SGHKS; CDR2 reads YYEKEE (reference sequence). This CDR3 spans 12 amino acids.

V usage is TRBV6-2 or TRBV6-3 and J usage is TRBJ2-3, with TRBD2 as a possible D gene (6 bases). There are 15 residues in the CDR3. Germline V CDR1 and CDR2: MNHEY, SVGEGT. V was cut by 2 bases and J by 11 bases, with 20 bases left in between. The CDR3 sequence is CASSYLRQPGRRQYF. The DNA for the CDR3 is TGTGCCAGCAGTTACCTGAGACAACCTGGGAGGCGGCAGTATTTT.

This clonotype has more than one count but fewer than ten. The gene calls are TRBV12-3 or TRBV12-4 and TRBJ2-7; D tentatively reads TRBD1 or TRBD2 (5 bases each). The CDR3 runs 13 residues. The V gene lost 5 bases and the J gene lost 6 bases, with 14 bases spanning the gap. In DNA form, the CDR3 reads TGTGCCAGCAGTGAGGGGCTAAGGGTCGAGCAGTACTTC. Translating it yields CASSEGLRVEQYF.

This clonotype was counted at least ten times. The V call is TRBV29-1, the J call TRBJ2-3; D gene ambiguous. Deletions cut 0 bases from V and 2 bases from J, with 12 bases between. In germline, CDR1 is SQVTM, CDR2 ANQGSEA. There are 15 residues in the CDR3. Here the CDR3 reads CSVEEREQYTDTQYF. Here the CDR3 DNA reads TGCAGCGTTGAAGAACGTGAGCAATACACAGATACGCAGTATTTT.

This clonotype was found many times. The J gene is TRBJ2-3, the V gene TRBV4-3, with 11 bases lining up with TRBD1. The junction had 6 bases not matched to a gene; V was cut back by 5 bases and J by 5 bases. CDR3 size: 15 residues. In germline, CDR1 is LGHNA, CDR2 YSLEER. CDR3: CASSGDRGIRDTQYF. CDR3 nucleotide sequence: TGCGCCAGCAGCGGGGACAGGGGGATACGAGATACGCAGTATTTT.